This T cell receptor (beta chain) was sequenced in a study of OX40 agonist ivuxolimab in advanced cancers. Study conclusions and caveats: There were, on average, more expanded clones in CD8+ T cells than in CD4+.

CDR3 size: 15 residues. Germline assignment: CDR1 MNHNY and CDR2 SVGAGI (reference sequence). Trimming removed 4 bases from V and 6 bases from J; junction bases left unmatched: 6. Anyone with autoimmune disease history or systemic immunosuppression was excluded. Blood specimens came from baseline, cycle 4 day 1, and cycle 7 day 1. Libraries were prepared by immunoSEQ multiplex PCR; TCRdb keeps only in-frame clonotypes and omits some of them. The repertoire holds 85,000 to 130,000 clones, with roughly nine tenths as singletons. On this clone itself: Its antigen remains unknown.

The receptor was isolated from an adult with an advanced solid tumor such as melanoma, head and neck, liver or kidney cancer. Sequenced material: CD4+ or CD8+ T cells sorted from blood, taken in a trial of the OX40 agonist ivuxolimab. The chain combines TRBV6-6 with TRBJ2-2, with 9 bases fitting TRBD1. CDR3 sequence reads: CASSSTGGESGELFF. CDR3 in DNA: TGTGCCAGCAGTTCGACAGGGGGGGAGTCCGGGGAGCTGTTTTTT.